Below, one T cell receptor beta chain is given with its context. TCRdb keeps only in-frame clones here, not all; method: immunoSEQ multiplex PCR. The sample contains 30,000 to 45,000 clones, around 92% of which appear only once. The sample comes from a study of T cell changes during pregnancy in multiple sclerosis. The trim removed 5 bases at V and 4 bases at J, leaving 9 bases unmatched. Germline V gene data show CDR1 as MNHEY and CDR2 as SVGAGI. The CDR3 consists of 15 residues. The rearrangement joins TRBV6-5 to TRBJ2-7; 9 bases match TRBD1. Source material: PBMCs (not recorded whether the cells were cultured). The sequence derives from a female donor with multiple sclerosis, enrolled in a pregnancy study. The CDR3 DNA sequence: TGTGCCAGCAGTCCGACAGGGGGACGGCAGTACGAGCAGTACTTC. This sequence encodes CASSPTGGRQYEQYF.